The 10 T cell receptor beta chains below were found in one sample sequenced in a study of molecular identifiers for immune sequencing clone quantification. Each CDR3 protein gets one entry after TCRdb re-called the PCR reads with MiXCR. The sample contains about 640,000 distinct CDR3 sequences, about 20% of which appear only once. The sequencing sample was made of naive CD8+ T cells from blood, with Jurkat cell RNA spiked in. Subset described: FACS-sorted CD8+CD4-CCR7+CD45RA+ naive T cells. These receptor sequences come from a human donor in good health. Some libraries in this study had Jurkat cell RNA spiked in.

This clonotype was detected a few times. The CDR3 reads CASSGGARSSYNEQFF. As DNA, the CDR3 is TGTGCCAGTAGTGGTGGTGCGAGAAGCTCCTACAATGAGCAGTTCTTC. The chain recombines TRBV19 with TRBJ2-1; D remains ambiguous. In germline, CDR1 is LNHDA, CDR2 SQIVND (reference sequence). CDR3 length: 16 residues. Deletions cut 5 bases from V and 0 bases from J, with 14 bases between.

This CDR3 is CASSLLPGRGAKDTEAFF. CDR3 coding DNA: TGCGCCAGCAGCCTATTGCCGGGACGGGGGGCGAAGGACACTGAAGCTTTCTTT. This rearrangement joins TRBV4-1 to TRBJ1-1; D might be TRBD1 (6 bases). This CDR3 contains 18 residues. Germline V gene sequence: CDR1 MGHRA, CDR2 YSYEKL. The V end lost 4 bases, the J end lost 3 bases, and 24 bases lay between the germline ends.

This clonotype occurred many times. The J gene is TRBJ2-2, the V gene TRBV10-3; the D is unclear. V was cut by 10 bases and J by 0 bases, with 6 bases left in between. The CDR3 sequence is 12 residues long. Looked up from germline, CDR1 is ENHRY and CDR2 is SYGVKD. The DNA of the CDR3 is TGTGCCACTTCACCGAACACCGGGGAGCTGTTTTTT. This sequence encodes CATSPNTGELFF.

This clonotype was counted a few times. One end of the junction fails to match germline, which may point to a read error. The J gene is TRBJ2-1, the V gene TRBV20-1; D call uncertain. Germline CDR1 reads DFQATT; CDR2 reads SNEGSKA (reference sequence). The CDR3 has 10 amino acids. The CDR3 DNA reads TGCAGTGCTAGTGAAGAGTTGTCGATCTTC. Its protein product is CSASEELSIF.

About this clonotype: This may be a read error: a much more frequent sequence differs by one nucleotide. The CDR3 loop is CAGSGGLAGKSSTDTQYF. CDR3 DNA: TGTGCCGGCAGCGGGGGACTAGCGGGGAAGTCTAGCACAGATACGCAGTATTTT. The chain carries TRBV5-6 and TRBJ2-3; 13 bases are shared with TRBD2. The germline gives CDR1 SGHDT, CDR2 YYEEEE. The CDR3 spans 18 residues. Together with reference TRBV5-6 and TRBJ2-3, the CDR3 gives the full variable domain: DAGVTQSPTHLIKTRGQQVTLRCSPKSGHDTVSWYQQALGQGPQFIFQYYEEEERQRGNFPDRFSGHQFPNYSSELNVNALLLGDSALYLCAGSGGLAGKSSTDTQYFGPGTRLTVL.

This clonotype has only one observation. At one boundary the junction diverges from the germline segment, which might be a read error. This CDR3 is CASGYLRDFQGTQYF. In nucleotides, the CDR3 is TGCGCCAGCGGCTACCTCCGGGACTTTCAAGGGACCCAGTACTTC. The V call is TRBV5-1, the J call TRBJ2-5, with D tentatively TRBD2 (6 bases). There are 15 residues in the CDR3. Germline loops: CDR1 SGHRS, CDR2 YFSETQ.

At least ten counts were recorded for this clonotype. The genes are TRBV19 and TRBJ2-1; a possible D gene is TRBD2 (6 bases). Germline V gives CDR1 LNHDA, CDR2 SQIVND (reference sequence). The V and J ends lost 7 bases and 15 bases respectively, with 19 bases between them. This CDR3 region has 12 residues. The CDR3 DNA reads as TGTGCCAGTAAGGAGGGGACTCTCCCACCGTTCTTC. Residues: CASKEGTLPPFF.

A word on this clonotype: This may stem from a read error, because a much larger clone lies one nucleotide away. This chain connects TRBV4-3 to TRBJ2-7; D tentatively fits TRBD1 or TRBD2 (5 bases each). The CDR3 consists of 14 residues. Per the germline V gene, CDR1 is LGHNA and CDR2 is YSLEER. The ends were cut back, 4 bases at V and 4 bases at J, with 14 bases in the middle. The CDR3 DNA follows: TGCGCCAGCAGCCCTGGGGCTAGCTATTACGAGCAGTACTTC. Translating it yields CASSPGASYYEQYF.

V and J are TRBV15 and TRBJ2-7; D is perhaps TRBD1 (8 bases). This CDR3 has 15 amino acids. Per germline, CDR1 LNHNV and CDR2 YYDKDF (reference sequence). The V gene lost 5 bases and the J gene lost 7 bases, with 21 bases spanning the gap. CDR3 protein: CATSERDRSRGEQYF. CDR3 sequence (DNA): TGTGCCACCAGCGAGCGGGACAGGAGCAGAGGGGAGCAGTACTTC.

With respect to this clonotype: This could be a read error, since a much larger clone is one nucleotide away. The V and J genes are TRBV27 and TRBJ2-7; 7 nucleotides line up with TRBD1. The CDR3 runs 14 residues. The germline V gene has CDR1 MNHEY and CDR2 SMNVEV (reference sequence). This chain's CDR3 is CAGSDRARYYEQYF. The CDR3, as DNA: TGTGCCGGCAGTGACAGGGCAAGGTACTACGAGCAGTACTTC.